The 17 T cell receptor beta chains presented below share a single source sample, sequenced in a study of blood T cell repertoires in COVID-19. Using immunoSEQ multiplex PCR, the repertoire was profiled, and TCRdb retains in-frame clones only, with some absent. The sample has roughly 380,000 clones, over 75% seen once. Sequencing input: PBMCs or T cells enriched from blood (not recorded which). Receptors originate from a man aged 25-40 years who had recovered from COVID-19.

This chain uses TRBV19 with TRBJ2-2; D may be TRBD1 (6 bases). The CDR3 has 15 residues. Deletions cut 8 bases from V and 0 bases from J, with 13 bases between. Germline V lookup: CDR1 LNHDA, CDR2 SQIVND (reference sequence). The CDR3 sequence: CASQRGSPNTGELFF. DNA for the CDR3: TGTGCCAGTCAGAGGGGGTCCCCGAACACCGGGGAGCTGTTTTTT.

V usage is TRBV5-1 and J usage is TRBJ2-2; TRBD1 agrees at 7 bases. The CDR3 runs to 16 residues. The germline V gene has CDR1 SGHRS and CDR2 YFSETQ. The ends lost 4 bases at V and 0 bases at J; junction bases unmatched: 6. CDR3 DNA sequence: TGCGCCAGCAGCCCCCGACAGGGCCCGAACACCGGGGAGCTGTTTTTT. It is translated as CASSPRQGPNTGELFF.

The CDR3 DNA is TGTGCCAGCAGCCCAAAGGGGACAGGGGGTTACAATGAGCAGTTCTTC. Translated: CASSPKGTGGYNEQFF. The chain couples TRBV6-4 to TRBJ2-1; 11 positions match TRBD1. The CDR3 is 16 amino acids. V gave up 6 bases and J gave up 4 bases; unmatched junction bases: 8. Per the germline V gene, CDR1 is MRHNA and CDR2 is SNTAGT.

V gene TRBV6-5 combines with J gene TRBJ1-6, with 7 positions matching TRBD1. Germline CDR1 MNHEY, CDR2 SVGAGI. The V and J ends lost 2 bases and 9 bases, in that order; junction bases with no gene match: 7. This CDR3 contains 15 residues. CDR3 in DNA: TGTGCCAGCAGTTACGTGGACAGGAGTGGTTCACCCCTCCACTTT. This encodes CASSYVDRSGSPLHF.

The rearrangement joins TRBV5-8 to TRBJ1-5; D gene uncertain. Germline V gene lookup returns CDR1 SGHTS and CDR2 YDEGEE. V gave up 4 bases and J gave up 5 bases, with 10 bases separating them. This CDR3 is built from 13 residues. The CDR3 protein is CASSADGDQPQHF. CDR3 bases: TGTGCCAGCAGCGCGGACGGGGATCAGCCCCAGCATTTT.

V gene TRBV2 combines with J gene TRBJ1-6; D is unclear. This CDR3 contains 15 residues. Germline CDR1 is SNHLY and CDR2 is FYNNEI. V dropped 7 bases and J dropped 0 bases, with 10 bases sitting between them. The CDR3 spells CASILSYSYNSPLHF. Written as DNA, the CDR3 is TGTGCCAGCATTCTAAGTTACTCCTATAATTCACCCCTCCACTTT.

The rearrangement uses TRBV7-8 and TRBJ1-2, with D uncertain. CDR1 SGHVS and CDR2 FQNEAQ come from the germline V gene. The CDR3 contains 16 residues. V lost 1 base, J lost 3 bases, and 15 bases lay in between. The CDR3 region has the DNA TGTGCCAGCAGCTTAGGGGCAGGAATTTTTTACTATGGCTACACCTTC. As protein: CASSLGAGIFYYGYTF.

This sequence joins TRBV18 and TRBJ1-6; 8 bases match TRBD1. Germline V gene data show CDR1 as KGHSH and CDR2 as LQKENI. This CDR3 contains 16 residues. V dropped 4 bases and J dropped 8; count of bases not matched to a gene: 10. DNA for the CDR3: TGTGCCAGCTCACTGACAGGGACAGGAGAGCATTCACCCCTCCACTTT. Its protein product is CASSLTGTGEHSPLHF.

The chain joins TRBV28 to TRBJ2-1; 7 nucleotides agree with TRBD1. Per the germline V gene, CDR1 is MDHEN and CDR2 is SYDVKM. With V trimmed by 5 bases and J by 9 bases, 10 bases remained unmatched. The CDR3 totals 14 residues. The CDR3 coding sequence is TGTGCCAGCAGTCCGGGACAGACCCCTGGTGAGCAGTTCTTC. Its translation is CASSPGQTPGEQFF.

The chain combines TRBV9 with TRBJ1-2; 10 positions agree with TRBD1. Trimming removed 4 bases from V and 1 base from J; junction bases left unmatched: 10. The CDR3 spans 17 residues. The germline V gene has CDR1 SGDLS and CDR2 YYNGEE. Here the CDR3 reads CASSPGAGTGVNYGYTF. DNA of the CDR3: TGTGCCAGCAGCCCAGGGGCCGGGACAGGGGTTAACTATGGCTACACCTTC. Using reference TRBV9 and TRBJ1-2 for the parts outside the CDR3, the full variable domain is DSGVTQTPKHLITATGQRVTLRCSPRSGDLSVYWYQQSLDQGLQFLIQYYNGEERAKGNILERFSAQQFPDLHSELNLSSLELGDSALYFCASSPGAGTGVNYGYTFGSGTRLTVV.

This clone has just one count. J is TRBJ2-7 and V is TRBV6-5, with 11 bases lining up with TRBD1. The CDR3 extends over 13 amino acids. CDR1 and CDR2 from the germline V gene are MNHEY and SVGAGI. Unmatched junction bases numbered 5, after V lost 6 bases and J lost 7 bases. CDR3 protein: CASSQGQGGEQYF. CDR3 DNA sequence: TGTGCCAGCAGCCAGGGACAGGGGGGAGAGCAGTACTTC.

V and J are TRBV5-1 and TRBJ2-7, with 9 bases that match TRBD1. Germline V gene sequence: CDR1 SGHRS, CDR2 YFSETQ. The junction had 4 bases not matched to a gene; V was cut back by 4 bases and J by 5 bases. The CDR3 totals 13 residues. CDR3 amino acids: CASSLRTGDEQYF. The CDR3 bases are TGCGCCAGCAGCCTAAGGACAGGGGACGAGCAGTACTTC.

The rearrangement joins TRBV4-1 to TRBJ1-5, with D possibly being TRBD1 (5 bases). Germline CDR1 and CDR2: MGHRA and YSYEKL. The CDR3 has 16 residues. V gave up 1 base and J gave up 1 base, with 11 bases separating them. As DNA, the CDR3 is TGCGCCAGCAGCCAAGGGGACTTCGGGAGCAATCAGCCCCAGCATTTT. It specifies CASSQGDFGSNQPQHF.

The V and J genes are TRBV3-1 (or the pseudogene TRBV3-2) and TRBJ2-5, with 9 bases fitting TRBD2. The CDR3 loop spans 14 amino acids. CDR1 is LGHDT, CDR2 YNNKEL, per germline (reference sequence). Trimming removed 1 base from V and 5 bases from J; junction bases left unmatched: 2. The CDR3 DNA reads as TGTGCCAGCAGCCAAGGCGGGGGGGCGGAGACCCAGTACTTC. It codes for CASSQGGGAETQYF.

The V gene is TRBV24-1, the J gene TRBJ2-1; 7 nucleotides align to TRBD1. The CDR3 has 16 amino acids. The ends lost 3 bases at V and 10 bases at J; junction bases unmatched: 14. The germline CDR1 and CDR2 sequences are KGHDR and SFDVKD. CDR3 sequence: CATSDDPTGSGEEQFF. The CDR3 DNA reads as TGTGCCACCAGTGATGACCCGACAGGGTCTGGTGAAGAGCAGTTCTTC.

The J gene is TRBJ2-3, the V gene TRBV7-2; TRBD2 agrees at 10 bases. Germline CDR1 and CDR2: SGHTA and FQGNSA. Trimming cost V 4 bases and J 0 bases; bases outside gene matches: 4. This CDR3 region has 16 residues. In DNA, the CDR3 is TGTGCCAGCAGCTCTTCTAGCGGGGGAAGCACAGATACGCAGTATTTT. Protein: CASSSSSGGSTDTQYF.

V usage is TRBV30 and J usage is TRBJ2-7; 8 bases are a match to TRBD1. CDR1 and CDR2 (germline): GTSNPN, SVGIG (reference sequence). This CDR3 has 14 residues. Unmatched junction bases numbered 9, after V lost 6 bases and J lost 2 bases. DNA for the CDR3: TGTGCCTGTAGAGCAGGACAGGGAACCTACGAGCAGTACTTC. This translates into CACRAGQGTYEQYF.